The clone carrying this TCR beta chain came up a few times. Original processing notes: CDR3 differences across clinicopathological groups were used to build a distant-metastasis classifier for papillary thyroid cancer. TCRdb reprocessed the PCR reads via MiXCR. Clone size and V and J calls follow TCRdb, not the original study. This table has fewer than 5,500 clones, around 30% appearing once. The V end lost 6 bases, the J end lost 2 bases, and 4 bases lay between the germline ends. Germline V gene lookup returns CDR1 SGDLS and CDR2 YYNGEE. This CDR3 spans 11 amino acids. These data come from a study of metastatic and nonmetastatic thyroid tumors. Study-wide context: Where malignant and benign thyroid patients were concerned, repertoires were compared across blood and tumor or nodule tissue.

Not a single patient had been given any form of treatment at any point before undergoing thyroid surgery. This receptor was taken from a female donor with papillary thyroid cancer or a benign thyroid nodule (not recorded which). Some clones in this sample may be carry-over from other donors' samples. What was sequenced was adjacent normal tissue. The gene calls are TRBV9 and TRBJ2-3, with D unclear. The CDR3 DNA sequence: TGTGCCAGCATCTACACAGATACGCAGTATTTT. It specifies CASIYTDTQYF.